What follows are 16 T cell receptor beta chains derived from one specimen sequenced in a study of regulatory T cells in long-lasting Graves disease (dated by TCRdb to about 2021). The time point label for this specimen denotes: persistent/refractory GD, antithyroid drugs over 5 years with positive TRAb. For both TCR sequencing and RNA sequencing, RNA was extracted from PBMCs in TRIzol. The library was prepared using multiplex PCR. TCRdb names Illumina HiSeq 4000 as the instrument used. iRepertoire HTBI primers and Arm-PCR amplification of CDR3 regions were used to construct TCR beta libraries. TCRdb trimmed public reads at Q25 via fastp, called clones via MiXCR and kept in-frame beta chains. Rows merge per CDR3 protein into single entries with the most common DNA and genes. In all, the sample holds roughly 400,000 distinct CDR3 sequences, and around 20% of those were seen once. The leading ten clones occupy about a fifth of the sample.

The sequences come from peripheral blood mononuclear cells (PBMCs), collected when the disease was refractory, from a patient treated with antithyroid drugs. The receptors originated from a female donor with Graves disease.

This clonotype showed up many times. This chain links TRBV28 with TRBJ2-7, with 7 bases identical to TRBD1. The trim removed 2 bases at V and 3 bases at J, leaving 10 bases unmatched. This CDR3 contains 16 residues. Germline V gene lookup returns CDR1 MDHEN and CDR2 SYDVKM. Written as DNA, the CDR3 is TGTGCCAGCAGTTTACCACAGGGGAGCGGCTACTACGAGCAGTACTTC. It is translated as CASSLPQGSGYYEQYF.

The rearrangement uses TRBV29-1 and TRBJ2-2; 10 nucleotides align to TRBD1. V shed 6 bases, J shed 0 bases, and the junction held 7 bases outside the gene matches. CDR3 length: 16 residues. The germline CDR1 and CDR2 sequences are SQVTM and ANQGSEA. CDR3: CSVTGGFWSNTGELFF. DNA of the CDR3: TGCAGCGTGACAGGGGGCTTTTGGTCGAACACCGGGGAGCTGTTTTTT.

This clonotype was found many times. The CDR3 DNA reads as TGTGCCAGCAGTGGATCATGGGCAGATGGAAACTATGGCTACACCTTC. Its translation: CASSGSWADGNYGYTF. The V and J genes are TRBV2 and TRBJ1-2, with no clear D. The germline V gene has CDR1 SNHLY and CDR2 FYNNEI. V lost 4 bases to trimming and J lost 2 bases, with 17 bases between them. The CDR3 covers 16 residues.

This clonotype was detected a few times. V usage is TRBV7-2 and J usage is TRBJ2-3; 7 nucleotides match TRBD2. Germline CDR1 and CDR2: SGHTA and FQGNSA. The ends lost 1 base at V and 4 bases at J; junction bases unmatched: 8. This CDR3 has 16 amino acids. The CDR3 DNA sequence: TGTGCCAGCAGCTTAGACGGCGGGAGCGGCCCAGATACGCAGTATTTT. Translation: CASSLDGGSGPDTQYF. The whole variable domain, remainder taken from reference TRBV7-2 and TRBJ2-3, is GAGVSQSPSNKVTEKGKDVELRCDPISGHTALYWYRQSLGQGLEFLIYFQGNSAPDKSGLPSDRFSAERTGGSVSTLTIQRTQQEDSAVYLCASSLDGGSGPDTQYFGPGTRLTVL.

This clonotype was recorded many times. The genes are TRBV2 and TRBJ2-7; D may match TRBD1 or TRBD2 (5 bases each). Trimming shortened V by 4 bases and J by 2 bases, and 12 bases separated the two germline ends. Germline V lookup: CDR1 SNHLY, CDR2 FYNNEI. The CDR3 runs to 14 residues. CDR3 region: CASSVGQGPYEQYF. The CDR3 nucleotides read TGTGCCAGCAGTGTAGGGCAGGGACCCTACGAGCAGTACTTC.

This rearrangement joins TRBV7-8 to TRBJ2-2; no firm D call. V shed 2 bases and J shed 0 bases, with 4 bases lying between them. Germline CDR1 reads SGHVS; CDR2 reads FQNEAQ. This CDR3 has 14 residues. CDR3 bases: TGTGCCAGCAGCTTATTTGCGAACACCGGGGAGCTGTTTTTT. Its protein product is CASSLFANTGELFF.

Ten or more counts support this clonotype. The chain recombines TRBV19 with TRBJ1-1; perhaps TRBD1 as D (6 bases). Germline V gives CDR1 LNHDA, CDR2 SQIVND (reference sequence). V lost 4 bases, J lost 4 bases, and 13 bases lay in between. This CDR3 has 14 amino acids. The CDR3 nucleotides are TGTGCCAGTAGTAACGTTCAGGGGAGCACTGAAGCTTTCTTT. It codes for CASSNVQGSTEAFF.

This clonotype was observed at least ten times. The chain couples TRBV29-1 to TRBJ2-7; D is perhaps TRBD2 (5 bases). The CDR3 has 12 residues. V was clipped by 4 bases and J by 6 bases, with 13 bases between them. CDR1 and CDR2 from the germline V gene are SQVTM and ANQGSEA. CDR3 amino acids: CSVAVQRSEQYF. The CDR3, as DNA: TGCAGCGTTGCGGTTCAGCGGTCCGAGCAGTACTTC.

At least ten counts were recorded for this clonotype. The rearrangement links TRBV6-1 to TRBJ2-7, with 11 bases lining up with TRBD2. Germline V CDR1 and CDR2: MNHNS, SASEGT. CDR3 length: 15 residues. Losses at the gene ends were 5 bases for V and 3 bases for J; bases not matched to a gene: 6. In DNA form, the CDR3 reads TGTGCCAGCAGTCGACTGACTAGCGGGAACTACGAGCAGTACTTC. Its protein is CASSRLTSGNYEQYF.

The chain recombines TRBV20-1 with TRBJ2-7; 13 positions match TRBD2. The germline V gene encodes CDR1 DFQATT and CDR2 SNEGSKA (reference sequence). The CDR3 is 15 residues long. The V gene end was trimmed by 6 bases and the J gene end by 2 bases; junction bases not matched to a gene: 7. CDR3 nucleotides: TGCAGTGCCGACTCCGGGACTAGCGGGACCTACGAGCAGTACTTC. Encoded protein: CSADSGTSGTYEQYF.

V usage is TRBV7-8 and J usage is TRBJ2-5; possible D gene TRBD1, 6 bases. Germline V lookup: CDR1 SGHVS, CDR2 FQNEAQ. This CDR3 region has 15 residues. Trimming cost V 5 bases and J 5 bases, with 18 bases left between them. The CDR3 nucleotides read TGTGCCAGCAGCCCATGGAGTCGGCAGGGGGAGACCCAGTACTTC. It is translated as CASSPWSRQGETQYF.

For this clonotype: It is likely a read error: a sequence one base away is far more abundant. This chain uses TRBV7-2 with TRBJ2-7; 16 nucleotides line up with TRBD2. Germline CDR1 is SGHTA and CDR2 is FQGNSA. V shed 6 bases, J shed 3 bases, and the junction held 11 bases outside the gene matches. CDR3 length: 18 residues. The CDR3 DNA is TGTGCCAGCAGTGGGACCGGGACTAGCGGGAGGGCCTTCTACGAGCAGTACTTC. This codes for CASSGTGTSGRAFYEQYF.

This sequence joins TRBV5-1 and TRBJ2-1; D may be TRBD1 or TRBD2 (5 bases each). CDR1 SGHRS and CDR2 YFSETQ come from the germline V gene. The length of the CDR3 is 14 residues. Trimming left V 0 bases short and J 10 bases short, with 14 bases between. The chain's CDR3 is CASSLERQGREQFF. For the CDR3, the DNA is TGCGCCAGCAGCTTGGAGCGGCAGGGTCGGGAGCAGTTCTTC.

V is TRBV27 and J is TRBJ1-1; TRBD1 matches 7 bases. Germline V gives CDR1 MNHEY, CDR2 SMNVEV (reference sequence). V lost 11 bases, J lost 4 bases, and 10 bases stayed unmatched. The CDR3 is made up of 13 amino acids. Here the CDR3 reads CALWPGGSTEAFF. DNA for the CDR3: TGTGCCTTGTGGCCAGGGGGGAGCACTGAAGCTTTCTTT.

The sample holds many counts of this clonotype. The chain is built from TRBV3-1 and TRBJ2-4; D gene ambiguous. In germline, CDR1 is LGHDT, CDR2 YNNKEL (reference sequence). The CDR3 runs 16 residues. Trimming left V 4 bases short and J 0 bases short, with 13 bases between. The CDR3 sequence: CASSREGWIAKNIQYF. The DNA for the CDR3 is TGTGCCAGCAGCCGCGAAGGTTGGATAGCCAAAAACATTCAGTACTTC.

The rearrangement links TRBV7-2 to TRBJ1-5; D unresolved. CDR1 and CDR2 from the germline V gene are SGHTA and FQGNSA. This CDR3 is built from 13 residues. V lost 5 bases and J lost 7, with 12 bases in between. The CDR3 DNA follows: TGTGCCAGCAGCCCAGACGGGATCCAGCCCCAGCATTTT. Translating it yields CASSPDGIQPQHF. The variable domain in full, with the rest retrieved from reference TRBV7-2 and TRBJ1-5, is GAGVSQSPSNKVTEKGKDVELRCDPISGHTALYWYRQSLGQGLEFLIYFQGNSAPDKSGLPSDRFSAERTGGSVSTLTIQRTQQEDSAVYLCASSPDGIQPQHFGDGTRLSIL.